These 25 T cell receptor beta chains share one sample of origin, sequenced in a study of cytomegalovirus exposure and HLA in healthy donors. Primers: 60 Vbeta forward and 13 Jbeta reverse. Assay: immunoSEQ multiplex PCR; the TCRdb copy retains only in-frame clones and omits some. The data contain approximately 88,000 clones, roughly 80% of them seen just once; the ten biggest clones take up about 3.8%. What was sequenced was PBMCs. These receptors came from a man aged 25-45 years in good health and CMV-seronegative.

A single count supports this clone. V and J are TRBV6-5 and TRBJ1-4; D uncertain. The CDR3 has 11 amino acids. From germline, CDR1 is MNHEY and CDR2 SVGAGI. V was clipped by 6 bases and J by 8 bases, with 7 bases between them. In nucleotides, the CDR3 is TGTGCCAGCAGGTTCAGGGAAAAACTGTTTTTT. Amino acids: CASRFREKLFF.

The chain uses TRBV5-6 and TRBJ2-2; D remains ambiguous. CDR3 length: 15 amino acids. CDR1 is SGHDT and CDR2 is YYEEEE in the germline V gene. The germline V and J ends were trimmed by 1 base and 2 bases, with 9 bases remaining between them. CDR3 residues: CASSLLASNTGELFF. The CDR3 DNA reads as TGTGCCAGCAGCTTGTTGGCTTCAAACACCGGGGAGCTGTTTTTT.

The V call is TRBV4-2, the J call TRBJ1-2; D is unclear. CDR1 is LGHNA and CDR2 is YNFKEQ in the germline V gene. The CDR3 totals 12 residues. Deletions cut 1 base from V and 8 bases from J, with 8 bases between. This CDR3 is CASSQGGGGYTF. CDR3 nucleotide sequence: TGTGCCAGCAGCCAAGGAGGTGGGGGCTACACCTTC.

The chain recombines TRBV6-1 with TRBJ2-1; 12 nucleotides match TRBD2. The CDR3 consists of 15 residues. V was clipped by 7 bases and J by 9 bases; unmatched bases: 10. From germline, CDR1 is MNHNS and CDR2 SASEGT. The chain's CDR3 is CASILLAGGPAEQFF. CDR3 coding DNA: TGTGCCAGCATCTTACTAGCGGGGGGACCCGCTGAGCAGTTCTTC.

The rearrangement joins TRBV7-6 to TRBJ1-1, with 10 positions matching TRBD1. V was pared by 5 bases and J by 1 base, with 4 bases of the junction left unmatched. This CDR3 contains 15 residues. Germline V lookup: CDR1 SGHVS, CDR2 FNYEAQ. The CDR3 is CASSRGTGANTEAFF. The CDR3 DNA reads TGTGCCAGCAGCAGAGGGACAGGGGCGAACACTGAAGCTTTCTTT.

The chain employs TRBV5-1 and TRBJ1-2; D ambiguous. Germline V gives CDR1 SGHRS, CDR2 YFSETQ. Trimming removed 4 bases at V and 4 bases at J, with 14 bases between. This CDR3 has 14 residues. The CDR3 nucleotides are TGCGCCAGCAGCAACTACGACGGTGCCTATGGCTACACCTTC. Its translation is CASSNYDGAYGYTF.

The V and J genes are TRBV4-1 and TRBJ1-1; no definite D call. Trimming pared 0 bases from V and 5 bases from J, leaving 7 bases between. The CDR3 is made up of 13 amino acids. Germline V CDR1 and CDR2: MGHRA, YSYEKL. The CDR3 nucleotides are TGCGCCAGCAGCCAAGATGGGGAGACTGAAGCTTTCTTT. It translates to CASSQDGETEAFF.

The chain carries TRBV7-2 and TRBJ2-3, with D tentatively TRBD2 (5 bases). CDR3 length: 16 residues. Germline V CDR1 and CDR2: SGHTA, FQGNSA. V dropped 5 bases and J dropped 1 base, with 16 bases sitting between them. CDR3 region: CASSPRTGYRTDTQYF. The CDR3 DNA reads TGTGCCAGCAGCCCTCGTACGGGATACCGCACAGATACGCAGTATTTT.

V usage is TRBV7-2 and J usage is TRBJ1-4; no clear D gene. Deletions cut 2 bases from V and 4 bases from J, with 2 bases between. This CDR3 comprises 12 residues. Per the germline V gene, CDR1 is SGHTA and CDR2 is FQGNSA. The CDR3 nucleotides are TGTGCCAGCAGCTTATATAATGAAAAACTGTTTTTT. It yields the protein CASSLYNEKLFF.

V gene TRBV11-2 combines with J gene TRBJ2-5, with 9 bases lining up with TRBD1. Germline lookup yields CDR1 SGHAT and CDR2 FQNNGV. This CDR3 is built from 14 residues. V shed 6 bases, J shed 8 bases, and the junction held 10 bases outside the gene matches. CDR3 sequence reads: CASRKGGQGNTQYF. Here the CDR3 DNA reads TGTGCCAGCAGAAAGGGTGGACAGGGGAATACCCAGTACTTC. Full variable domain (missing parts from reference TRBV11-2 and TRBJ2-5): EAGVAQSPRYKIIEKRQSVAFWCNPISGHATLYWYQQILGQGPKLLIQFQNNGVVDDSQLPKDRFSAERLKGVDSTLKIQPAKLEDSAVYLCASRKGGQGNTQYFGPGTRLLVL.

This clone was detected only a few times. V and J are TRBV7-8 and TRBJ1-2, with D maybe TRBD1 (5 bases). The germline V and J ends were trimmed by 1 base and 8 bases, with 14 bases remaining between them. Germline-derived CDR1 and CDR2 are SGHVS and FQNEAQ. This CDR3 has 14 amino acids. CDR3 sequence reads: CASSLVRDSSGYTF. CDR3 DNA: TGTGCCAGCAGCTTAGTTCGGGACTCGTCAGGCTACACCTTC.

The chain couples TRBV25-1 to TRBJ2-5, with 9 bases lining up with TRBD2. The V segment lost 2 bases and the J segment 7 bases; nucleotides outside the gene matches: 11. CDR3 length: 16 residues. Looked up from germline, CDR1 is MGHDK and CDR2 is SYGVNS. CDR3: CASSEELAGNSGTQYF. CDR3 DNA sequence: TGTGCCAGCAGTGAAGAGCTAGCGGGAAATAGTGGGACCCAGTACTTC.

V usage is TRBV27 and J usage is TRBJ1-2, with TRBD1 identical over 7 bases. V gave up 4 bases and J gave up 5 bases; unmatched junction bases: 7. The CDR3 length is 14 residues. CDR1 and CDR2 (germline): MNHEY, SMNVEV (reference sequence). CDR3 bases: TGTGCCAGCAGTTCGGGGACAGCTCCTTATGGCTACACCTTC. This gives the protein CASSSGTAPYGYTF.

The gene calls are TRBV29-1 and TRBJ1-1, with 7 bases matching TRBD1. CDR3 length: 14 amino acids. Per germline, CDR1 SQVTM and CDR2 ANQGSEA. Trimming cost V 5 bases and J 3 bases; bases outside gene matches: 9. CDR3 amino acids: CSVTTGTVYTEAFF. As DNA, the CDR3 is TGCAGCGTTACAACCGGGACAGTCTACACTGAAGCTTTCTTT.

The chain has TRBV10-1 and TRBJ2-1; 8 nucleotides line up with TRBD2. V was clipped by 3 bases and J by 9 bases; unmatched bases: 7. CDR1 and CDR2 (germline): WNHNN, SYGVQD (reference sequence). This CDR3 is built from 14 residues. CDR3 coding DNA: TGCGCCAGCAGTGAAGGTAGCGGGGTTGGTGAGCAGTTCTTC. This sequence encodes CASSEGSGVGEQFF.

A remark on this clone: Other DNA sequences of this sample code for an identical CDR3. This chain links TRBV5-6 with TRBJ2-5; a possible D gene is TRBD2 (6 bases). The CDR3 covers 15 residues. Per the germline V gene, CDR1 is SGHDT and CDR2 is YYEEEE. Deletions cut 4 bases from V and 5 bases from J, with 18 bases between. The CDR3 here is CASSDQTSAGETQYF. CDR3 DNA: TGTGCCAGCAGCGATCAGACTAGTGCGGGGGAGACCCAGTACTTC.

The genes are TRBV4-1 and TRBJ2-7; TRBD1 matches 8 bases. V trimming: 5 bases; J trimming: 6 bases; junction bases outside the gene matches: 12. This CDR3 region has 15 residues. Germline V lookup: CDR1 MGHRA, CDR2 YSYEKL. The CDR3 DNA is TGCGCCAGCAGCTTCGTGGGGGCTGACAGGGGCGAGCAGTACTTC. This codes for CASSFVGADRGEQYF.

This chain joins TRBV12-5 and TRBJ1-2; no clear D. V lost 3 bases and J lost 5, with 7 bases in between. The length of the CDR3 is 12 residues. Germline CDR1 LGHNT, CDR2 FRNRAP. The CDR3 here is CASGFPGYGYTF. CDR3 DNA: TGTGCTAGTGGTTTTCCGGGGTATGGCTACACCTTC.

The J gene is TRBJ2-1, the V gene TRBV7-9; 13 positions match TRBD2. Germline V lookup: CDR1 SEHNR, CDR2 FQNEAQ (reference sequence). The CDR3 runs 15 residues. With V trimmed by 5 bases and J by 7 bases, 5 bases remained unmatched. CDR3 residues: CASSLGTSGINEQFF. For the CDR3, the DNA is TGTGCCAGCAGCCTAGGGACTAGCGGGATAAATGAGCAGTTCTTC. Variable domain in full (rest from reference TRBV7-9 and TRBJ2-1): DTGVSQNPRHKITKRGQNVTFRCDPISEHNRLYWYRQTLGQGPEFLTYFQNEAQLEKSRLLSDRFSAERPKGSFSTLEIQRTEQGDSAMYLCASSLGTSGINEQFFGPGTRLTVL.

J is TRBJ2-5 and V is TRBV5-1; a possible D gene is TRBD2 (5 bases). Trimming stripped 2 bases from V and 5 bases from J, with 19 bases between. There are 16 residues in the CDR3. Germline CDR1 reads SGHRS; CDR2 reads YFSETQ. The chain's CDR3 is CASSLGLVDIRETQYF. Here the CDR3 DNA reads TGCGCCAGCAGCTTAGGACTGGTGGATATCCGGGAGACCCAGTACTTC.

This clone occurred a few times. The chain recombines TRBV19 with TRBJ1-1; D uncertain. Germline-derived CDR1 and CDR2 are LNHDA and SQIVND (reference sequence). Trimming removed 7 bases from V and 6 bases from J, with 21 bases in between. The CDR3 has 15 residues. The CDR3 nucleotides are TGTGCCAGTACCCCTCGCCCTGATGGGAGGGCTGAAGCTTTCTTT. This translates into CASTPRPDGRAEAFF.

This clone was seen just once. The V gene is TRBV30, the J gene TRBJ2-3, with TRBD2 identical over 8 bases. Germline V CDR1 and CDR2: GTSNPN, SVGIG (reference sequence). The CDR3 spans 13 residues. After removal of 2 bases from V and 3 bases from J, the junction contained 1 base not matched to a gene. CDR3 residues: CAWSPGGTDTQYF. The CDR3 DNA reads TGTGCCTGGAGTCCGGGAGGGACAGATACGCAGTATTTT.

This rearrangement joins TRBV6-4 to TRBJ2-5; D is possibly TRBD2 (5 bases). Germline CDR1 and CDR2: MRHNA and SNTAGT. This CDR3 is 13 amino acids long. V lost 6 bases, J lost 7 bases, and 15 bases lay in between. The CDR3: CASRDGLSGTQYF. CDR3 DNA sequence: TGTGCCAGCAGAGACGGACTTTCTGGGACCCAGTACTTC.

This clone is medium-sized (0.01 to 0.1%) in the sample. The chain recombines TRBV13 with TRBJ1-1, with TRBD1 as a possible D gene (6 bases). The ends were cut back, 6 bases at V and 8 bases at J, with 16 bases in the middle. Germline V gene data show CDR1 as PRHDT and CDR2 as FYEKMQ (reference sequence). CDR3 length equals 13 residues. The CDR3 loop is CASRQRGGGEAFF. As DNA, the CDR3 is TGTGCCAGCAGGCAGCGGGGGGGCGGGGAAGCTTTCTTT.

The V gene is TRBV7-9, the J gene TRBJ2-7, with 8 positions matching TRBD1. CDR1 and CDR2 from the germline V gene are SEHNR and FQNEAQ (reference sequence). The CDR3 sequence is 14 residues long. Trimming removed 3 bases from V and 5 bases from J; junction bases left unmatched: 6. CDR3: CASSFQGAIDEQYF. The CDR3, as DNA: TGTGCCAGCAGCTTTCAGGGGGCGATAGACGAGCAGTACTTC.